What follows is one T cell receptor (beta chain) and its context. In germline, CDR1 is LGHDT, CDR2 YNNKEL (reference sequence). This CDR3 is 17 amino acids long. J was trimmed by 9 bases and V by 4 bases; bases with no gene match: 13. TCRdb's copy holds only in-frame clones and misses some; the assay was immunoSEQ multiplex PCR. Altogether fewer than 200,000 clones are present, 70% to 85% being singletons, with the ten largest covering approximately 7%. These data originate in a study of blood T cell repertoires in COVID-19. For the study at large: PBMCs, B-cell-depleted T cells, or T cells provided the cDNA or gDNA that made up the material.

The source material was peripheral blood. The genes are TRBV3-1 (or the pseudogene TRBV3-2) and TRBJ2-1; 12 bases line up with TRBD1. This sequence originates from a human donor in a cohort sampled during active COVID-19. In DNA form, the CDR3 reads TGTGCCAGCAGCCGCTTACTACCGGGACAGGGGGCAGGTGAGCAGTTCTTC. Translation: CASSRLLPGQGAGEQFF.